The clone carrying this T cell receptor (beta chain) was found many times. Researchers amplified the TCR beta CDR3 regions from RNA transcripts. The HTBI primer set was used in a first-round RT-PCR of the TCR CDR3. TCRdb re-called the multiplex PCR reads with MiXCR, one entry per CDR3 protein. The sample contains hundreds of thousands of distinct CDR3 sequences, about 17% of which appear only once. This sample is part of a study of T cells in Graves' hyperthyroidism and ophthalmopathy. This CDR3 contains 15 residues. V dropped 3 bases and J dropped 0 bases, with 9 bases sitting between them. The V gene is TRBV12-3 or TRBV12-4, the J gene TRBJ2-1; unclear D gene. Sequencing was performed on blood. This clonotype originated in a woman aged 45-60 years with Graves' hyperthyroidism that later progressed to Graves' ophthalmopathy. CDR3 nucleotide sequence: TGTGCCAGCAGTTTTGACACCAGCTCCTACAATGAGCAGTTCTTC. The encoded protein is CASSFDTSSYNEQFF.